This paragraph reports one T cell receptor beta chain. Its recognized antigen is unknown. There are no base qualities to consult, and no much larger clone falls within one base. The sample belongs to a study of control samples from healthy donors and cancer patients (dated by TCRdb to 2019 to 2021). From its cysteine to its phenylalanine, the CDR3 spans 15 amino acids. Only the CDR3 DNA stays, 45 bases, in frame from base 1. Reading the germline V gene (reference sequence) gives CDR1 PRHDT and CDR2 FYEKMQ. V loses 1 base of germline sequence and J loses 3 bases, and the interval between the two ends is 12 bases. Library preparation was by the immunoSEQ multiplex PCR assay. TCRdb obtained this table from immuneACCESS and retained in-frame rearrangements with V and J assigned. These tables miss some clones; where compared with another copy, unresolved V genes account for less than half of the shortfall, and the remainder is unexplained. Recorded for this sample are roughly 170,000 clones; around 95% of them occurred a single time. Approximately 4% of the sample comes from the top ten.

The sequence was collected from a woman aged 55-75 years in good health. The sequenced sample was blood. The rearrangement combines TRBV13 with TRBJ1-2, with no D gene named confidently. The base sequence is TGTGCCAGCAGCTTAGAGGGAAGAAGACACTATGGCTACACCTTC. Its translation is CASSLEGRRHYGYTF.